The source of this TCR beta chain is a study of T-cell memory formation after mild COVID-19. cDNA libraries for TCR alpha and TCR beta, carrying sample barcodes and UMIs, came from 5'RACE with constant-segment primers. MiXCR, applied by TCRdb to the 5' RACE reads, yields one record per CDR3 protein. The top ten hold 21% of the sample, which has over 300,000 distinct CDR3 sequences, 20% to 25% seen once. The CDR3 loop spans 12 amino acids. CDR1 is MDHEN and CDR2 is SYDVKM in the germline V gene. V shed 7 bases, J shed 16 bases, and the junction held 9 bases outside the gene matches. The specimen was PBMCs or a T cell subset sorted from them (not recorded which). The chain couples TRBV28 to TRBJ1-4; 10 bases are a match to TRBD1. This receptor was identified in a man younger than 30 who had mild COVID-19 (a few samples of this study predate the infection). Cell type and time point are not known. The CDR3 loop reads CASNVEGQGPFF. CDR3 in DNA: TGTGCCAGCAACGTAGAGGGACAGGGGCCGTTTTTT.